The present entry profiles one TCR beta chain with its context. The germline gives CDR1 MGHRA, CDR2 YSYEKL. CDR3 size: 20 residues. V shed 2 bases, J shed 4 bases, and the junction held 16 bases outside the gene matches. Repertoires were generated with immunoSEQ multiplex PCR, while TCRdb's copy carries only in-frame clones and drops some. The data contain 35,000 to 50,000 clones, 96% of them singletons. The data stem from a study of technical replicates of blood from a handful of donors. The sample was T cells isolated from PBMCs. This sequence joins TRBV4-1 and TRBJ2-1, with 11 bases fitting TRBD2. The receptor was isolated from a human donor in good health. In nucleotides, the CDR3 is TGCGCCAGCAGCCAACCTGGCCCGGGACTAGCGGAGCGGGGTTACAATGAGCAGTTCTTC. Translating it yields CASSQPGPGLAERGYNEQFF.